A selection of T cell receptor beta chains follows, all from one sample in a study of blood T cell repertoires in COVID-19. TCRdb's copy holds only in-frame clones and misses some; the assay was immunoSEQ multiplex PCR. The sample has 95,000 to 150,000 clones; approximately 87% are singletons. Sequencing was done on a sample of peripheral blood. The receptor source for this set is a man aged 55-75 years with acute or convalescent COVID-19. Each CDR3 is given with its conserved first and last residue. The order of the fields is J gene, D gene, V gene, clone size, CDR3 protein, CDR3 DNA. A D gene is named only where the DNA matches it firmly. Size is omitted from some rows. Given values are once, few, many or a class for expanded clones.

j_gene: TRBJ1-1; d_gene: -; v_gene: TRBV7-8; abundance: -; CDR3aa: CASSPGVAGPETFF; CDR3nt: TGTGCCAGCAGCCCAGGGGTCGCCGGACCCGAAACTTTCTTT
j_gene: TRBJ2-5; d_gene: TRBD1; v_gene: TRBV28; abundance: -; CDR3aa: CASSPPGTASQETQYF; CDR3nt: TGTGCCAGCAGCCCCCCCGGGACAGCTAGTCAAGAGACCCAGTACTTC
j_gene: TRBJ2-3; d_gene: TRBD2; v_gene: TRBV4-3; abundance: -; CDR3aa: CASSRSGGDTQYF; CDR3nt: TGCGCCAGCAGCCGTAGCGGGGGAGATACGCAGTATTTT
j_gene: TRBJ2-5; d_gene: -; v_gene: TRBV19; abundance: -; CDR3aa: CASKHRQETQYF; CDR3nt: TGTGCCAGTAAGCACAGACAAGAGACCCAGTACTTC
j_gene: TRBJ1-4; d_gene: -; v_gene: TRBV9; abundance: -; CDR3aa: CASSVDIATNEKLFF; CDR3nt: TGTGCCAGCAGCGTAGACATCGCAACTAATGAAAAACTGTTTTTT
j_gene: TRBJ2-7; d_gene: TRBD1; v_gene: TRBV19; abundance: once; CDR3aa: CASSAQGYEQYF; CDR3nt: TGTGCCAGTAGTGCACAGGGGTACGAGCAGTACTTC
j_gene: TRBJ1-4; d_gene: -; v_gene: TRBV6-5; abundance: -; CDR3aa: CASSREVGTNEKLFF; CDR3nt: TGTGCCAGCAGCCGCGAGGTTGGAACTAATGAAAAACTGTTTTTT
j_gene: TRBJ2-7; d_gene: TRBD2; v_gene: TRBV18; abundance: -; CDR3aa: CASSPTSGIGVYEQYF; CDR3nt: TGTGCCAGCTCACCTACTAGCGGGATCGGGGTCTACGAGCAGTACTTC
j_gene: TRBJ2-3; d_gene: -; v_gene: TRBV11-1; abundance: -; CDR3aa: CASSDLSADTQYF; CDR3nt: TGTGCCAGCAGCGACCTAAGCGCAGATACGCAGTATTTT
j_gene: TRBJ1-1; d_gene: TRBD1; v_gene: TRBV7-8; abundance: -; CDR3aa: CASSKDRGMGTEAFF; CDR3nt: TGTGCCAGCAGCAAGGACAGGGGCATGGGCACTGAAGCTTTCTTT
j_gene: TRBJ1-1; d_gene: -; v_gene: TRBV5-6; abundance: -; CDR3aa: CASSLTGSYRNTEAFF; CDR3nt: TGTGCCAGCAGCTTGACAGGGTCCTATAGGAACACTGAAGCTTTCTTT
j_gene: TRBJ2-2; d_gene: TRBD2; v_gene: TRBV13; abundance: -; CDR3aa: CASSFSGRGTGELFF; CDR3nt: TGTGCCAGCAGCTTCAGCGGGAGGGGGACCGGGGAGCTGTTTTTT
j_gene: TRBJ2-1; d_gene: TRBD1; v_gene: TRBV5-4; abundance: -; CDR3aa: CASSLGTGEYNEQFF; CDR3nt: TGTGCCAGCAGCCTCGGGACAGGGGAATACAATGAGCAGTTCTTC
j_gene: TRBJ1-2; d_gene: TRBD1; v_gene: TRBV4-3; abundance: -; CDR3aa: CASSQDIGQGDYGYTF; CDR3nt: TGCGCCAGCAGCCAAGATATAGGACAGGGCGACTATGGCTACACCTTC
j_gene: TRBJ2-2; d_gene: -; v_gene: TRBV19; abundance: -; CDR3aa: CASIGGTELNTGELFF; CDR3nt: TGTGCCAGTATTGGGGGGACCGAACTTAACACCGGGGAGCTGTTTTTT
j_gene: TRBJ1-1; d_gene: -; v_gene: TRBV6-6; abundance: -; CDR3aa: CASSARQADTSEAFF; CDR3nt: TGTGCCAGCAGTGCTCGACAGGCAGACACATCTGAAGCTTTCTTT
j_gene: TRBJ2-1; d_gene: -; v_gene: TRBV27; abundance: -; CDR3aa: CASSSAGSYNEQFF; CDR3nt: TGTGCCAGCAGTTCGGCAGGGTCCTACAATGAGCAGTTCTTC
j_gene: TRBJ2-4; d_gene: -; v_gene: TRBV7-2; abundance: -; CDR3aa: CASSEFFRDNIQYF; CDR3nt: TGTGCCAGCAGCGAATTTTTCAGGGATAACATTCAGTACTTC
j_gene: TRBJ1-3; d_gene: -; v_gene: TRBV6-5; abundance: -; CDR3aa: CASSYGAGAGNTIYF; CDR3nt: TGTGCCAGCAGTTACGGGGCAGGGGCTGGAAACACCATATATTTT
j_gene: TRBJ2-1; d_gene: -; v_gene: TRBV9; abundance: once; CDR3aa: CASSVFSENEQFF; CDR3nt: TGTGCCAGCAGCGTCTTTAGCGAAAATGAGCAGTTCTTC
j_gene: TRBJ1-2; d_gene: -; v_gene: TRBV28; abundance: -; CDR3aa: CASLSMTGGNYGYTF; CDR3nt: TGTGCCAGCCTATCAATGACAGGTGGTAACTATGGCTACACCTTC
j_gene: TRBJ2-5; d_gene: TRBD1; v_gene: TRBV28; abundance: -; CDR3aa: CASSLSGTGIQETQYF; CDR3nt: TGTGCCAGCAGTTTATCCGGGACAGGCATACAAGAGACCCAGTACTTC
j_gene: TRBJ2-7; d_gene: -; v_gene: TRBV19; abundance: -; CDR3aa: CASRRGGSFSYEQYF; CDR3nt: TGTGCCAGTCGGAGGGGCGGATCTTTTTCCTACGAGCAGTACTTC
j_gene: TRBJ2-7; d_gene: TRBD1; v_gene: TRBV7-9; abundance: -; CDR3aa: CASSSPDRGTYEQYF; CDR3nt: TGTGCCAGCAGCTCCCCGGACAGGGGTACCTACGAGCAGTACTTC
j_gene: TRBJ1-4; d_gene: -; v_gene: TRBV6-5; abundance: -; CDR3aa: CASIPPGDEKLFF; CDR3nt: TGTGCCAGCATTCCCCCAGGGGACGAAAAACTGTTTTTT
j_gene: TRBJ2-5; d_gene: -; v_gene: TRBV24-1; abundance: -; CDR3aa: CATSVRTGSKETQYF; CDR3nt: TGTGCCACCAGTGTCAGAACAGGGTCTAAAGAGACCCAGTACTTC
j_gene: TRBJ2-7; d_gene: -; v_gene: TRBV5-8; abundance: -; CDR3aa: CASSFRDFSYEQYF; CDR3nt: TGTGCCAGCAGCTTCCGGGACTTCTCCTACGAGCAGTACTTC
j_gene: TRBJ2-2; d_gene: -; v_gene: TRBV4-2; abundance: -; CDR3aa: CASSQQGGTGELFF; CDR3nt: TGTGCCAGCAGCCAACAGGGGGGAACCGGGGAGCTGTTTTTT
j_gene: TRBJ1-1; d_gene: -; v_gene: TRBV19; abundance: -; CDR3aa: CASSMRTAGMNTEAFF; CDR3nt: TGTGCCAGTAGTATGAGGACCGCGGGGATGAACACTGAAGCTTTCTTT
j_gene: TRBJ2-7; d_gene: TRBD2; v_gene: TRBV5-5; abundance: -; CDR3aa: CASSLVEGRGTSGRADEQYF; CDR3nt: TGTGCCAGCAGCTTGGTTGAGGGGAGGGGGACTAGCGGGAGGGCCGACGAGCAGTACTTC
j_gene: TRBJ2-5; d_gene: TRBD2; v_gene: TRBV10-1; abundance: few; CDR3aa: CASSTSAEETQYF; CDR3nt: TGCGCCAGCAGTACTAGCGCTGAAGAGACCCAGTACTTC
j_gene: TRBJ2-3; d_gene: TRBD1; v_gene: TRBV7-9; abundance: -; CDR3aa: CASSQEIGQVEDTQYF; CDR3nt: TGTGCCAGCAGCCAAGAAATTGGACAGGTCGAGGATACGCAGTATTTT
j_gene: TRBJ2-6; d_gene: -; v_gene: TRBV7-8; abundance: -; CDR3aa: CASSLNRVLTF; CDR3nt: TGTGCCAGCAGCTTAAATCGCGTCCTGACTTTC
j_gene: TRBJ1-2; d_gene: TRBD1; v_gene: TRBV19; abundance: -; CDR3aa: CASRDRQGNYGYTF; CDR3nt: TGTGCCAGTAGAGACCGACAGGGTAACTATGGCTACACCTTC